A single sample is the source of the 12 T cell receptor beta chains below, sequenced in a study of shared clonotypes between healthy human individuals (dated by TCRdb to the early 2020s). The library was produced with the immunoSEQ multiplex PCR assay. TCRdb took over this immuneACCESS table, retaining in-frame rearrangements with V and J assigned. Such tables are incomplete; in checked studies, under half of the missing clones stem from an unresolved V gene, and the remainder is unexplained. The sample profile shows a few million clones; just over 90% of them were found once. Roughly 0.15% of the sample is in the top ten clones. Sequenced input: naive CD4+ T cells sorted from blood. The cell subset or site label, read with the paper, signifies: CD45RA+ positively selected. These receptor sequences come from a man aged 18 to 30 in good health.

The rearrangement links TRBV2 to TRBJ1-2; a possible D gene is TRBD1 (6 bases). The V gene lost 6 bases and the J gene lost 4 bases, with 15 bases spanning the gap. The CDR3 consists of 14 residues. Germline lookup yields CDR1 SNHLY and CDR2 FYNNEI. CDR3 amino acids: CASRTAGALYGYTF. CDR3 in DNA: TGTGCCAGCAGGACGGCAGGGGCGCTCTATGGCTACACCTTC.

DNA of the CDR3: TGTGCCAGCAGCGTACAGGGATTGCCCCAGCATTTT. It codes for CASSVQGLPQHF. The genes are TRBV7-9 and TRBJ1-5; TRBD1 is a possible D gene (6 bases). The CDR3 length is 12 residues. Per germline, CDR1 SEHNR and CDR2 FQNEAQ (reference sequence). The V end was cut by 5 bases, the J end by 9 bases, with 11 bases between.

The chain is built from TRBV10-3 and TRBJ1-6; the match to TRBD1 covers 7 bases. J lost 9 bases, V lost 4 bases, and 12 bases had no gene match. The CDR3 has 16 residues. Germline V gene lookup returns CDR1 ENHRY and CDR2 SYGVKD. In nucleotides, the CDR3 is TGTGCCATCAGTGGGGGACAGAGCGTCGAGGGTTCACCCCTCCACTTT. Amino acid sequence: CAISGGQSVEGSPLHF.

J is TRBJ1-6 and V is TRBV28; 11 nucleotides align to TRBD1. The CDR3 sequence is 20 residues long. Germline V gives CDR1 MDHEN, CDR2 SYDVKM. The junction had 21 bases not matched to a gene; V was cut back by 5 bases and J by 9 bases. The CDR3 DNA reads TGTGCCAGCAGTCCCGGACAGGGGGCCTTCCAGATTTCTCCGGCTTCACCCCTCCACTTT. This sequence encodes CASSPGQGAFQISPASPLHF.

The chain combines TRBV5-1 with TRBJ1-2, with 9 bases fitting TRBD1. The length of the CDR3 is 16 residues. V lost 4 bases to trimming and J lost 1 base; unmatched junction nucleotides: 8. Germline CDR1 is SGHRS and CDR2 is YFSETQ. CDR3 sequence (DNA): TGCGCCAGCAGCAGACAGGGGGACCAGATTAACTATGGCTACACCTTC. Translated, it gives CASSRQGDQINYGYTF.

This chain uses TRBV7-6 with TRBJ2-1, with TRBD2 identical over 11 bases. Per germline, CDR1 SGHVS and CDR2 FNYEAQ. V lost 5 bases and J lost 6; bases outside the gene matches: 12. CDR3 length equals 17 residues. CDR3 in amino acids: CASSAQPTSGTSNEQFF. Written as DNA, the CDR3 is TGTGCCAGCAGCGCCCAACCGACTAGCGGGACGAGCAATGAGCAGTTCTTC.

J is TRBJ2-3 and V is TRBV4-2, with D unresolved. Per the germline V gene, CDR1 is LGHNA and CDR2 is YNFKEQ. V gave up 1 base and J gave up 1 base, with 18 bases separating them. This CDR3 is built from 18 residues. The CDR3: CASSQGYQSTRGTDTQYF. The CDR3 nucleotides read TGTGCCAGCAGCCAAGGTTACCAGTCCACCCGAGGCACAGATACGCAGTATTTT.

The rearrangement joins TRBV5-1 to TRBJ2-6; the D is unclear. The V gene lost 1 base and the J gene lost 4 bases, with 12 bases spanning the gap. This CDR3 spans 16 amino acids. Germline V gene sequence: CDR1 SGHRS, CDR2 YFSETQ. The CDR3 is CASSLSVPRGANVLTF. The DNA of the CDR3 is TGCGCCAGCAGCTTGTCGGTTCCAAGGGGGGCCAACGTCCTGACTTTC.

This clone occurred once. The J gene is TRBJ2-3, the V gene TRBV5-4; possible D gene TRBD2, 7 bases. V gave up 3 bases and J gave up 6 bases, with 17 bases separating them. The CDR3 is made up of 15 amino acids. Germline lookup yields CDR1 SGHNT and CDR2 YYREEE (reference sequence). In nucleotides, the CDR3 is TGTGCCAGCAGCTCGGAGAGAGGGGGAGGGGATACGCAGTATTTT. Amino acid sequence: CASSSERGGGDTQYF.

The chain combines TRBV28 with TRBJ2-5, with 11 bases lining up with TRBD1. Looked up from germline, CDR1 is MDHEN and CDR2 is SYDVKM. There are 15 residues in the CDR3. V lost 6 bases to trimming and J lost 5 bases; unmatched junction nucleotides: 8. The chain's CDR3 is CASRGGQGVWETQYF. The CDR3, as DNA: TGTGCCAGCAGGGGGGGACAGGGGGTTTGGGAGACCCAGTACTTC. The full variable domain, its missing parts supplied by reference TRBV28 and TRBJ2-5, is DVKVTQSSRYLVKRTGEKVFLECVQDMDHENMFWYRQDPGLGLRLIYFSYDVKMKEKGDIPEGYSVSREKKERFSLILESASTNQTSMYLCASRGGQGVWETQYFGPGTRLLVL.

V is TRBV28 and J is TRBJ2-7, with no clear D. Germline CDR1 and CDR2: MDHEN and SYDVKM. The CDR3 has 13 residues. Between the trimmed V and J ends, which lost 1 base and 4 bases, there was a span of 8 bases. The CDR3 sequence: CASSLFKGYEQYF. The CDR3 DNA follows: TGTGCCAGCAGTTTATTTAAAGGGTACGAGCAGTACTTC. The full variable domain, with the rest looked up from reference TRBV28 and TRBJ2-7, is DVKVTQSSRYLVKRTGEKVFLECVQDMDHENMFWYRQDPGLGLRLIYFSYDVKMKEKGDIPEGYSVSREKKERFSLILESASTNQTSMYLCASSLFKGYEQYFGPGTRLTVT.

In the case of this clone: This sequence is one base from a far larger clone and is likely a read error. Other DNA sequences from this sample encode an identical CDR3 as well. In nucleotides, the CDR3 is TGTGCCAGCAGACCACCTACTAGCGGGAACACCGGAGAGCTGTTTTTT. It encodes CASRPPTSGNTGELFF. V is TRBV2 and J is TRBJ2-2; 10 nucleotides match TRBD2. Germline V gene sequence: CDR1 SNHLY, CDR2 FYNNEI. The CDR3 runs 16 residues.